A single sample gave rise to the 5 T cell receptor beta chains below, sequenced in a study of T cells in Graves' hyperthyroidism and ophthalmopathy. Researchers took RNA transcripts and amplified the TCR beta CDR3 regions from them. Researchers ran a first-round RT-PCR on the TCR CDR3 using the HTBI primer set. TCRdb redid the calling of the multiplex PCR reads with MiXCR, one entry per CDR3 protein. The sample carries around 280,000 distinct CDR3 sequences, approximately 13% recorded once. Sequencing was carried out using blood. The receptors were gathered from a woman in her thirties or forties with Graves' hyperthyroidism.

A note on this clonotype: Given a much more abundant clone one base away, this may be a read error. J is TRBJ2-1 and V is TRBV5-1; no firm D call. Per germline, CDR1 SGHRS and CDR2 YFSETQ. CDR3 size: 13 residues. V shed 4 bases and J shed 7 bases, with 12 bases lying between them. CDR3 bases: TGCGCCAGCAGCGCGGACGCCCGGAATGAGCAGTTCTTC. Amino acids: CASSADARNEQFF. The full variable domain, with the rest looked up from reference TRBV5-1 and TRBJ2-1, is KAGVTQTPRYLIKTRGQQVTLSCSPISGHRSVSWYQQTPGQGLQFLFEYFSETQRNKGNFPGRFSGRQFSNSRSEMNVSTLELGDSALYLCASSADARNEQFFGPGTRLTVL.

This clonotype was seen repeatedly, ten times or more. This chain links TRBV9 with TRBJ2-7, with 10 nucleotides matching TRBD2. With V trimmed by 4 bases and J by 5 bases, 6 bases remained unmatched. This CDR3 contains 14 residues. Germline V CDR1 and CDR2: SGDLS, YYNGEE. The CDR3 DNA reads TGTGCCAGCAGCCCGAGCGGGAGGGGCCACGAGCAGTACTTC. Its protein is CASSPSGRGHEQYF.

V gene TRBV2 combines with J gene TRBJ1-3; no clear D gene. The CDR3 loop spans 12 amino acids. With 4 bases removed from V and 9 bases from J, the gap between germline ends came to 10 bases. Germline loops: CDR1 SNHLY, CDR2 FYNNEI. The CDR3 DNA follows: TGTGCCAGCAGTGTAGACGCGAGCACCATATATTTT. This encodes CASSVDASTIYF.

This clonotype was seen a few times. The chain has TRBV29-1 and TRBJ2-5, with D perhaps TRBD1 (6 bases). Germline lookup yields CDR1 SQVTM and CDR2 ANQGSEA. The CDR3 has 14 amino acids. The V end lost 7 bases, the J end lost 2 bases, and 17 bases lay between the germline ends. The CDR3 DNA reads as TGCAGCGCACCGGGACAAGGGGAGCAAGAGACCCAGTACTTC. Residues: CSAPGQGEQETQYF. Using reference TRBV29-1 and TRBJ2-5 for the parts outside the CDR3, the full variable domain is SAVISQKPSRDICQRGTSLTIQCQVDSQVTMMFWYRQQPGQSLTLIATANQGSEATYESGFVIDKFPISRPNLTFSTLTVSNMSPEDSSIYLCSAPGQGEQETQYFGPGTRLLVL.

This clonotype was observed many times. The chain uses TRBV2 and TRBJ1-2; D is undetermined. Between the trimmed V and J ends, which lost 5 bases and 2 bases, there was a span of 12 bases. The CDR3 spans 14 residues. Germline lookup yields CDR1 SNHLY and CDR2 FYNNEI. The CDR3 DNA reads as TGTGCCAGCAGTTCTATCCTGAGGAACTATGGCTACACCTTC. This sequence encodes CASSSILRNYGYTF.